Listed here are 19 T cell receptor beta chains from one sample, sequenced in a study of human thymus T cells. Only in-frame clones appear in the TCRdb table, and some are missing; sequencing was by immunoSEQ multiplex PCR. The data hold approximately 71,000 clones, with 85% to 95% observed a single time. Resected material from corrective heart surgery provided the thymus tissue analysed. Material for sequencing was thymus tissue. The receptor source for this set is a girl in the first two years of life with a congenital heart defect but otherwise immunologically healthy.

The chain couples TRBV5-5 to TRBJ2-7; weak D call: TRBD1 (6 bases). Trimming stripped 4 bases from V and 5 bases from J, with 10 bases between. Germline CDR1 and CDR2: SGHKS and YYEKEE (reference sequence). This CDR3 has 12 amino acids. This CDR3 is CASSPGHDEQYF. CDR3 DNA sequence: TGTGCCAGCAGCCCGGGACACGACGAGCAGTACTTC.

The V and J genes are TRBV14 and TRBJ2-1; D is unresolved. The V gene's germline CDR1 is SGHDN and CDR2 FVKESK. This CDR3 is 15 amino acids long. Trimming removed 2 bases at V and 7 bases at J, with 15 bases between. The CDR3 DNA reads TGTGCCAGCAGCCAACCTGAGACCCTATTAAATGAGCAGTTCTTC. Amino acids: CASSQPETLLNEQFF.

V is TRBV15 and J is TRBJ1-4, with 8 bases matching TRBD1. The CDR3 length is 19 residues. Germline-derived CDR1 and CDR2 are LNHNV and YYDKDF (reference sequence). V lost 0 bases to trimming and J lost 5 bases; unmatched junction nucleotides: 14. In DNA, the CDR3 is TGTGCCACCAGCAGAGATTTAAAAGATTGGACAGGGCGAAATGAAAAACTGTTTTTT. Its translation: CATSRDLKDWTGRNEKLFF.

The rearrangement joins TRBV27 to TRBJ2-7, with 9 bases matching TRBD2. J lost 1 base, V lost 4 bases, and 5 bases had no gene match. The CDR3 has 15 residues. CDR1 and CDR2 (germline): MNHEY, SMNVEV (reference sequence). CDR3 amino acids: CASSSKREVSYEQYF. CDR3 sequence (DNA): TGTGCCAGCAGTTCGAAGCGGGAGGTTTCCTACGAGCAGTACTTC.

J is TRBJ2-6 and V is TRBV2, with D perhaps TRBD2 (6 bases). The CDR3 runs 18 residues. Germline V CDR1 and CDR2: SNHLY, FYNNEI. The ends were cut back, 4 bases at V and 0 bases at J, with 16 bases in the middle. The CDR3 region is CASSGLRDSSSGANVLTF. The CDR3 region has the DNA TGTGCCAGCAGTGGTTTAAGGGACTCCTCCTCTGGGGCCAACGTCCTGACTTTC.

The rearrangement joins TRBV14 to TRBJ1-2; 9 bases fit TRBD1. This CDR3 has 13 residues. The V gene's germline CDR1 is SGHDN and CDR2 FVKESK. V lost 4 bases and J lost 12; bases outside the gene matches: 9. CDR3 nucleotides: TGTGCCAGCAGCCCTGTGGGACAGGGCCTAGACACCTTC. Its translation: CASSPVGQGLDTF.

CDR3 loop: CASTCSGANPYNEQFF. The CDR3 DNA follows: TGTGCCAGCACCTGTAGCGGGGCTAACCCCTACAATGAGCAGTTCTTC. J is TRBJ2-1 and V is TRBV27, with TRBD2 matching 8 bases. The CDR3 runs 16 residues. Germline-derived CDR1 and CDR2 are MNHEY and SMNVEV (reference sequence). V gave up 7 bases and J gave up 2 bases; unmatched junction bases: 10.

The V and J genes are TRBV6-1 and TRBJ2-3, with D tentatively TRBD2 (6 bases). From germline, CDR1 is MNHNS and CDR2 SASEGT. The length of the CDR3 is 16 residues. Trimming took off 2 bases at V and 2 bases at J, with 14 bases between the two ends. CDR3 sequence reads: CASSEIKGLDTDTQYF. CDR3 nucleotide sequence: TGTGCCAGCAGTGAAATTAAGGGACTTGACACAGATACGCAGTATTTT.

The rearrangement links TRBV29-1 to TRBJ2-2, with TRBD1 matching over 8 bases. This CDR3 spans 15 amino acids. V was clipped by 1 base and J by 4 bases; unmatched bases: 5. Germline V gene sequence: CDR1 SQVTM, CDR2 ANQGSEA. The DNA of the CDR3 is TGCAGCGTTGAAGTGCCGACAGGGGCCACCGGGGAGCTGTTTTTT. Protein sequence: CSVEVPTGATGELFF.

This sequence joins TRBV28 and TRBJ1-1, with unresolved D. The ends were cut back, 1 base at V and 0 bases at J, with 6 bases in the middle. Germline V gives CDR1 MDHEN, CDR2 SYDVKM. CDR3 size: 14 residues. The CDR3 DNA reads TGTGCCAGCAGTTTATCCGATTTGAACACTGAAGCTTTCTTT. Translating it yields CASSLSDLNTEAFF.

The V and J genes are TRBV21-1 and TRBJ1-2; the DNA was not compared with TRBD1, the D call given in the table. TRBV21-1 is designated a pseudogene. There are 12 residues in the CDR3. The CDR3 nucleotides are TGTGCCAGCAGCAAGGGGGCGAGCGGCTACACCTTC. Amino acids: CASSKGASGYTF.

The CDR3 region has the DNA TGTGCCACCAGCAGTATTCAGGGTGGGGATACGCAGTATTTT. It encodes CATSSIQGGDTQYF. The chain couples TRBV15 to TRBJ2-3; D might be TRBD1 (5 bases). This CDR3 contains 14 residues. Germline V lookup: CDR1 LNHNV, CDR2 YYDKDF (reference sequence). The V and J ends lost 3 bases and 6 bases respectively, with 13 bases between them.

This clone came up once. The rearrangement links TRBV6-5 to TRBJ2-7; 14 positions agree with TRBD2. CDR1 and CDR2 (germline): MNHEY, SVGAGI. This CDR3 has 15 residues. With 5 bases clipped from V and 7 bases from J, the junction kept 7 bases outside the gene matches. The CDR3 region is CASSRGTSGSWEQYF. CDR3 DNA: TGTGCCAGCAGTCGAGGGACTAGCGGGAGTTGGGAGCAGTACTTC.

J is TRBJ1-1 and V is TRBV7-9; D unresolved. Germline-derived CDR1 and CDR2 are SEHNR and FQNEAQ (reference sequence). The ends were cut back, 2 bases at V and 1 base at J, with 8 bases in the middle. This CDR3 has 14 residues. The CDR3 region has the DNA TGTGCCAGCAGCTTATCCCTACGGAACACTGAAGCTTTCTTT. Translated: CASSLSLRNTEAFF.

V usage is TRBV5-1 and J usage is TRBJ1-2; D gene unclear. The germline V gene has CDR1 SGHRS and CDR2 YFSETQ. The CDR3 has 15 residues. Trimming took 4 bases from V and 7 from J, leaving 20 bases between them. The CDR3 sequence is CASSRTEPGRAGYTF. CDR3 nucleotide sequence: TGCGCCAGCAGCCGGACCGAGCCGGGGAGGGCTGGCTACACCTTC.

This chain uses TRBV7-9 with TRBJ2-3, with D possibly matching TRBD2 (6 bases). Germline V CDR1 and CDR2: SEHNR, FQNEAQ (reference sequence). This CDR3 is 19 amino acids long. V gave up 5 bases and J gave up 3 bases, with 27 bases separating them. The CDR3 is CASSTPPGRCREWTDTQYF. In DNA, the CDR3 is TGTGCCAGCAGCACCCCTCCCGGGAGATGTCGGGAATGGACAGATACGCAGTATTTT.

V usage is TRBV6-6 and J usage is TRBJ1-5, with D possibly being TRBD1 (5 bases). V was pared by 5 bases and J by 2 bases, with 16 bases between. CDR3 length: 16 amino acids. Germline V gene sequence: CDR1 MNHNY, CDR2 SVGAGI (reference sequence). The DNA of the CDR3 is TGTGCCAGCAGTCCTCAGGGCGGGGTCGGCAATCAGCCCCAGCATTTT. This codes for CASSPQGGVGNQPQHF.

The chain joins TRBV5-1 to TRBJ1-1; D is undetermined. Germline CDR1 SGHRS, CDR2 YFSETQ. Trimming shortened V by 7 bases and J by 0 bases, and 10 bases separated the two germline ends. The CDR3 loop spans 13 amino acids. CDR3 amino acids: CASREVLNTEAFF. CDR3 sequence (DNA): TGCGCCAGCCGCGAAGTGTTGAACACTGAAGCTTTCTTT.

The chain is built from TRBV29-1 and TRBJ2-4, with D perhaps TRBD2 (6 bases). Germline assignment: CDR1 SQVTM and CDR2 ANQGSEA. The CDR3 covers 12 residues. V was shortened by 5 bases and J by 6 bases, with 11 bases between the two germline ends. The DNA for the CDR3 is TGCAGCGTTCGGTCCGGGGGAAACATTCAGTACTTC. Amino acids: CSVRSGGNIQYF. The full variable domain, completed using reference TRBV29-1 and TRBJ2-4, is SAVISQKPSRDICQRGTSLTIQCQVDSQVTMMFWYRQQPGQSLTLIATANQGSEATYESGFVIDKFPISRPNLTFSTLTVSNMSPEDSSIYLCSVRSGGNIQYFGAGTRLSVL.